This T cell receptor (beta chain) was documented in a study of blood T cell repertoires in COVID-19. For the study at large: Donors in the United States, Italy and Spain gave samples during acute or convalescent COVID-19. Sample material is recorded as cDNA or gDNA derived from T cells, B-cell-depleted T cells, or PBMCs.

This CDR3 contains 13 residues. The germline CDR1 and CDR2 sequences are SGDLS and YYNGEE. J was trimmed by 6 bases and V by 0 bases; bases with no gene match: 3. The table lists this clone with a few counts. The authors' processing: Scientists estimated how many nucleated cells there were by amplifying reference gene primers. Clones were read by immunoSEQ multiplex PCR, and TCRdb kept only the in-frame ones, dropping some. The DNA was the basis for D and trimming; V, J and clone size are from that table. The sample includes more than 65,000 clones, around 80% of them seen just once. The sequence was collected from a woman aged 80 or over with acute or convalescent COVID-19. The source material was peripheral blood. The chain recombines TRBV9 with TRBJ2-7; 7 bases are shared with TRBD2. CDR3 sequence: CASSVEAGSEQYF. For the CDR3, the DNA is TGTGCCAGCAGCGTAGAAGCGGGAAGCGAGCAGTACTTC. The variable domain in full, with the rest retrieved from reference TRBV9 and TRBJ2-7, is DSGVTQTPKHLITATGQRVTLRCSPRSGDLSVYWYQQSLDQGLQFLIQYYNGEERAKGNILERFSAQQFPDLHSELNLSSLELGDSALYFCASSVEAGSEQYFGPGTRLTVT.